This T cell receptor (beta chain) derives from a study of neoadjuvant anti-PD-1 for oral cavity cancer. Overall study: Non-progressing patients received a fourth nivolumab dose near day 43, then surgery on days 50-56.

The V gene lost 8 bases and the J gene lost 1 base, with 11 bases spanning the gap. Germline V gene lookup returns CDR1 MGHDK and CDR2 SYGVNS. The CDR3 has 13 amino acids. TCRdb's table, derived via immunoSEQ multiplex PCR, lists solely in-frame clones and lacks some. The sample records 84,000 or so clones, approximately 80% being singletons. This clone occurred once. Sequencing was performed on PBMCs, taken before nivolumab (anti-PD-1) treatment. This receptor was taken from a person aged 35-79 years with oral cavity squamous cell carcinoma. The chain joins TRBV25-1 to TRBJ1-1; TRBD1 might be the D (5 bases). The chain's CDR3 is CASGPTGNTEAFF. As DNA, the CDR3 is TGTGCCAGCGGCCCCACAGGGAACACTGAAGCTTTCTTT.